This T cell receptor (beta chain) was sequenced during a study of blood T cell repertoires in COVID-19. Study-level information: The United States, Italy and Spain provided the acute and convalescent COVID-19 samples. T cells, B-cell-depleted T cells, or PBMCs supplied cDNA or gDNA.

In the source study's methods: Reference gene primer amplification gave estimated nucleated cell counts. Here immunoSEQ multiplex PCR was the method, and the copy in TCRdb shows in-frame clones only, minus some. Clone size and the V and J calls come from that table; the DNA yielded D and trimming. The sample lists about 120,000 clones; over 75% were seen once. This CDR3 is 15 amino acids long. V shed 2 bases and J 3 bases; nucleotides not matched to a gene: 6. From germline, CDR1 is MGHDK and CDR2 SYGVNS. The sequenced sample was peripheral blood. The chain recombines TRBV25-1 with TRBJ1-2; 7 bases are a match to TRBD1. The origin of this receptor is a man aged 55 to 70 with active or convalescent COVID-19. CDR3 bases: TGTGCCAGCAGTGAAGGGACAGCTACTTACTATGGCTACACCTTC. This translates into CASSEGTATYYGYTF.